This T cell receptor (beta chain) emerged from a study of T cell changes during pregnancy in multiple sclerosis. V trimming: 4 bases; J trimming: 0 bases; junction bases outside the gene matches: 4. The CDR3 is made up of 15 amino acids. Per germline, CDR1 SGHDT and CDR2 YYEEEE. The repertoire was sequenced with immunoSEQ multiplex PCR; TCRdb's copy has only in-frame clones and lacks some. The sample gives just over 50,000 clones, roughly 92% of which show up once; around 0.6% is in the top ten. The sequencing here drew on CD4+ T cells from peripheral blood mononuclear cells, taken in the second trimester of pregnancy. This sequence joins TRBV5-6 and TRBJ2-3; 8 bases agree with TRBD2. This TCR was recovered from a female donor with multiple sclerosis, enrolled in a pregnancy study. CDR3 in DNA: TGTGCCAGCAGCGCACTAGCGGTTAGCACAGATACGCAGTATTTT. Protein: CASSALAVSTDTQYF.